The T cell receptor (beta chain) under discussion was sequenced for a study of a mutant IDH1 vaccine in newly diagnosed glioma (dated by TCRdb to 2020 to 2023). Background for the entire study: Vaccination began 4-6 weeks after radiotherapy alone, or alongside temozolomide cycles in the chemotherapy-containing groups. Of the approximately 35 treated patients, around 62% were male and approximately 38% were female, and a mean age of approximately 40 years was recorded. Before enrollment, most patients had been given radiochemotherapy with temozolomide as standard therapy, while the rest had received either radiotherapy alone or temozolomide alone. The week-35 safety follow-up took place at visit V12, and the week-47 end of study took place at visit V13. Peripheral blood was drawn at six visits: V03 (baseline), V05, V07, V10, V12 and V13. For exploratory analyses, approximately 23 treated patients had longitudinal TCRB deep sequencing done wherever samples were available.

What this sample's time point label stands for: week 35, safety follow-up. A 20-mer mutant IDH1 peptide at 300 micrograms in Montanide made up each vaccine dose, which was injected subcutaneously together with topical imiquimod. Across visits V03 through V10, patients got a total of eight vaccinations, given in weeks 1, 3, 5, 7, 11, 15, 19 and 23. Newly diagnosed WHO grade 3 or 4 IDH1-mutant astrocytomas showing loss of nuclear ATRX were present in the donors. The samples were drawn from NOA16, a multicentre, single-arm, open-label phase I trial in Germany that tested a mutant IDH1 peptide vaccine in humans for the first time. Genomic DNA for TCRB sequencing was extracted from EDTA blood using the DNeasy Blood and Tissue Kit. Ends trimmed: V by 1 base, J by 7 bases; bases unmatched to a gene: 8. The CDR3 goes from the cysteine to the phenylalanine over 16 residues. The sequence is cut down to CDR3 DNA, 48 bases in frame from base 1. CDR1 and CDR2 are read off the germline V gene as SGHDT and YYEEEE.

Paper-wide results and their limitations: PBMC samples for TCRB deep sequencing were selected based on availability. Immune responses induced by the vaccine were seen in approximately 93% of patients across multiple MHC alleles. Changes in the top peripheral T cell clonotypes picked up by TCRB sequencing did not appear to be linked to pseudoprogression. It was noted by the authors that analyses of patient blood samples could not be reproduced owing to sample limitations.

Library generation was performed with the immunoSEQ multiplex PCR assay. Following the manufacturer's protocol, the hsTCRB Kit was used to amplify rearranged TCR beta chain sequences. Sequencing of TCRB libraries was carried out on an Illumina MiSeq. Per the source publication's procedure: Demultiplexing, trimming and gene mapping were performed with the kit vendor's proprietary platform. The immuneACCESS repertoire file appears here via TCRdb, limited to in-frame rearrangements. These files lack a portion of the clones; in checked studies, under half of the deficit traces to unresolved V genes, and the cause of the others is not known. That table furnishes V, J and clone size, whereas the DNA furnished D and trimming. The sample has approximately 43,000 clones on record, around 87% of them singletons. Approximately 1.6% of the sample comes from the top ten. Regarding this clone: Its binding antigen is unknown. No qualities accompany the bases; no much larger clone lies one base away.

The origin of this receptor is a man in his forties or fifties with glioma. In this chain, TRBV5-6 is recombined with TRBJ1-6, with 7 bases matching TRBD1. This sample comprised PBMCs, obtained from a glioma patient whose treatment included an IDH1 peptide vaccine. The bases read TGTGCCAGCAGCTTGAACAGGGGAGTGAAAAATTCACCCCTCCACTTT. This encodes CASSLNRGVKNSPLHF.